The next 27 T cell receptor beta chains were all read from a single sample in a study of CD8+ T cells in alopecia areata. RNA, once extracted, was reverse transcribed into cDNA for use as the sequencing template. Profiled with immunoSEQ multiplex PCR; TCRdb holds only in-frame clones, not every one. This sample carries 140,000 to 150,000 clones, around 47% of them seen once, and the ten largest clones take about 6.8%. The sequenced sample was CD4+ T cells sorted from blood. Receptors were obtained from a human donor with alopecia areata.

The genes are TRBV9 and TRBJ1-1; the match to TRBD1 covers 8 bases. Germline values: CDR1 SGDLS, CDR2 YYNGEE. There are 14 residues in the CDR3. V trimming: 3 bases; J trimming: 7 bases; junction bases outside the gene matches: 8. The CDR3: CASSARTGPGEAFF. The CDR3 nucleotides read TGTGCCAGCAGCGCCCGGACAGGGCCGGGTGAAGCTTTCTTT. The whole variable domain, filled in from reference TRBV9 and TRBJ1-1, reads DSGVTQTPKHLITATGQRVTLRCSPRSGDLSVYWYQQSLDQGLQFLIQYYNGEERAKGNILERFSAQQFPDLHSELNLSSLELGDSALYFCASSARTGPGEAFFGQGTRLTVV.

This clone was seen only once. This chain links TRBV5-1 with TRBJ2-3; no clear D. Germline CDR1 and CDR2: SGHRS and YFSETQ. The CDR3 runs to 12 residues. With 3 bases removed from V and 5 bases from J, the gap between germline ends came to 7 bases. The CDR3: CASSWDLDTQYF. The CDR3 DNA reads as TGCGCCAGCAGCTGGGATCTAGATACGCAGTATTTT.

V and J are TRBV29-1 and TRBJ1-2, with D uncertain. The CDR3 has 12 residues. Trimming took off 3 bases at V and 2 bases at J, with 7 bases between the two ends. In germline, CDR1 is SQVTM, CDR2 ANQGSEA. CDR3 sequence reads: CSVDSTNYGYTF. CDR3 bases: TGCAGCGTTGATTCGACAAACTATGGCTACACCTTC.

The J gene is TRBJ2-3, the V gene TRBV5-4, with 10 bases that match TRBD2. Per germline, CDR1 SGHNT and CDR2 YYREEE (reference sequence). This CDR3 region has 15 residues. V lost 4 bases and J lost 12; bases outside the gene matches: 14. The CDR3 DNA follows: TGTGCCAGCAGCCCGAAGAGTCTAGCGGGAGTGGCACAGTATTTT. Amino acids: CASSPKSLAGVAQYF. Drawing the rest from reference TRBV5-4 and TRBJ2-3, the complete variable domain is ETGVTQSPTHLIKTRGQQVTLRCSSQSGHNTVSWYQQALGQGPQFIFQYYREEENGRGNFPPRFSGLQFPNYSSELNVNALELDDSALYLCASSPKSLAGVAQYFGPGTRLTVL.

The rearrangement uses TRBV7-3 and TRBJ2-1; the D gene could be TRBD1 or TRBD2 (5 bases each). This CDR3 is 13 amino acids long. Per the germline V gene, CDR1 is SGHTA and CDR2 is FQGTGA. Trimming shortened V by 2 bases and J by 10 bases, and 12 bases separated the two germline ends. This chain's CDR3 is CASSLGERDEQFF. As DNA, the CDR3 is TGTGCCAGCAGCTTAGGGGAACGGGACGAGCAGTTCTTC.

The J gene is TRBJ2-1, the V gene TRBV29-1; D possibly corresponds to TRBD2 (5 bases). The CDR3 loop spans 17 amino acids. The germline V and J ends were trimmed by 6 bases and 3 bases, with 24 bases remaining between them. Looked up from germline, CDR1 is SQVTM and CDR2 is ANQGSEA. CDR3 in amino acids: CSVVHMAGRRDYNEQFF. In nucleotides, the CDR3 is TGCAGCGTAGTCCACATGGCGGGTAGAAGGGACTACAATGAGCAGTTCTTC.

This clone showed up just a few times. The rearrangement links TRBV15 to TRBJ1-2; perhaps TRBD1 as D (5 bases). With 1 base removed from V and 4 bases from J, the gap between germline ends came to 13 bases. Germline lookup yields CDR1 LNHNV and CDR2 YYDKDF (reference sequence). This CDR3 contains 15 residues. The CDR3 nucleotides read TGTGCCACCAGCAGAGGGGCGGACAACCTCTATGGCTACACCTTC. Its protein is CATSRGADNLYGYTF.

The chain recombines TRBV28 with TRBJ2-2; D is unclear. The V gene lost 7 bases and the J gene lost 0 bases, with 12 bases spanning the gap. The length of the CDR3 is 15 residues. Looked up from germline, CDR1 is MDHEN and CDR2 is SYDVKM. The CDR3 here is CASMSGLANTGELFF. CDR3 DNA sequence: TGTGCCAGCATGTCGGGTCTAGCGAACACCGGGGAGCTGTTTTTT. The full variable domain, completed using reference TRBV28 and TRBJ2-2, is DVKVTQSSRYLVKRTGEKVFLECVQDMDHENMFWYRQDPGLGLRLIYFSYDVKMKEKGDIPEGYSVSREKKERFSLILESASTNQTSMYLCASMSGLANTGELFFGEGSRLTVL.

This clone was counted only a few times. This chain uses TRBV5-1 with TRBJ2-1; weak D call: TRBD2 (6 bases). This CDR3 is 14 amino acids long. Trimming took off 4 bases at V and 7 bases at J, with 15 bases between the two ends. The germline gives CDR1 SGHRS, CDR2 YFSETQ. In DNA, the CDR3 is TGCGCCAGCAGCAGCCCCGGGACTCCTAATGAGCAGTTCTTC. Translating gives CASSSPGTPNEQFF.

J is TRBJ2-4 and V is TRBV11-3; possibly TRBD1 for D (6 bases). Germline loops: CDR1 SGHNT, CDR2 YENEEA. CDR3 size: 17 residues. V was shortened by 5 bases and J by 0 bases, with 17 bases between the two germline ends. The CDR3 here is CASSPRTAALAKNIQYF. The DNA of the CDR3 is TGTGCCAGCAGCCCCCGGACAGCCGCTCTAGCCAAAAACATTCAGTACTTC.

CDR3 sequence: CASNPGQGSTEAFF. Here the CDR3 DNA reads TGTGCCAGTAATCCGGGACAGGGTAGCACTGAAGCTTTCTTT. The chain carries TRBV19 and TRBJ1-1, with 9 bases aligning to TRBD1. Germline CDR1 reads LNHDA; CDR2 reads SQIVND (reference sequence). The CDR3 is made up of 14 amino acids. After removal of 7 bases from V and 4 bases from J, the junction contained 7 bases not matched to a gene.

This clone was seen a few times. The gene calls are TRBV19 and TRBJ1-5; TRBD1 is a possible D gene (5 bases). This CDR3 region has 13 residues. In germline, CDR1 is LNHDA, CDR2 SQIVND (reference sequence). Trimming took off 4 bases at V and 5 bases at J, with 9 bases between the two ends. CDR3 in amino acids: CASSTRRDQPQHF. The CDR3 region has the DNA TGTGCCAGTAGTACACGCAGGGATCAGCCCCAGCATTTT.

Concerning this clone itself: One junction end does not reproduce the germline sequence, and a read error may be involved. The chain carries TRBV6-6 and TRBJ1-2; D is unresolved. Germline-derived CDR1 and CDR2 are MNHNY and SVGAGI (reference sequence). There are 8 residues in the CDR3. Here the CDR3 DNA reads TGTGCCAGCAGTTACTTCGCGTTC. This codes for CASSYFAF.

This chain links TRBV7-8 with TRBJ1-5; D is ambiguous. The CDR3 length is 12 residues. The V and J ends lost 0 bases and 9 bases respectively, with 6 bases between them. Germline V gene data show CDR1 as SGHVS and CDR2 as FQNEAQ. The CDR3 region has the DNA TGTGCCAGCAGCTTAGCTTGGGGGCCCCAGCATTTT. Protein: CASSLAWGPQHF. The whole variable domain, remainder taken from reference TRBV7-8 and TRBJ1-5, is GAGVSQSPRYKVAKRGQDVALRCDPISGHVSLFWYQQALGQGPEFLTYFQNEAQLDKSGLPSDRFFAERPEGSVSTLKIQRTQQEDSAVYLCASSLAWGPQHFGDGTRLSIL.

This clone was observed a few times. The CDR3 is CASSLGGLYEQYF. The CDR3 bases are TGTGCCAGCAGCTTAGGGGGCCTCTACGAGCAGTACTTC. The rearrangement joins TRBV11-1 to TRBJ2-7; possible D gene TRBD1, 5 bases. Germline loops: CDR1 SGHAT, CDR2 FQDESV (reference sequence). Trimming removed 1 base from V and 3 bases from J, with 7 bases in between. The CDR3 is 13 residues long.

The chain has TRBV28 and TRBJ1-2; 7 nucleotides line up with TRBD1. The CDR3 runs 13 residues. J lost 6 bases, V lost 6 bases, and 7 bases had no gene match. CDR1 and CDR2 from the germline V gene are MDHEN and SYDVKM. CDR3 DNA: TGTGCCAGCAGCAAGGACAGGAGTAATGGCTACACCTTC. Protein product: CASSKDRSNGYTF.

This clone was counted a few times. The V and J genes are TRBV28 and TRBJ2-7; D is unresolved. Trimming removed 7 bases from V and 6 bases from J, with 10 bases in between. CDR1 is MDHEN and CDR2 is SYDVKM in the germline V gene. The CDR3 length is 11 residues. The CDR3: CASTLFGEQYF. CDR3 sequence (DNA): TGTGCCAGCACCCTGTTTGGCGAGCAGTACTTC.

V gene TRBV2 combines with J gene TRBJ2-7; D remains unclear. CDR3 length equals 12 residues. V was shortened by 5 bases and J by 6 bases, with 11 bases between the two germline ends. CDR1 and CDR2 (germline): SNHLY, FYNNEI. Written as DNA, the CDR3 is TGTGCCAGCAGTTGGGCAGCGCCCGAGCAGTACTTC. This encodes CASSWAAPEQYF.

This clone appeared a few times. The J gene is TRBJ2-1, the V gene TRBV29-1; 11 bases match TRBD1. V shed 6 bases and J 9 bases; nucleotides not matched to a gene: 7. This CDR3 is built from 13 residues. Germline assignment: CDR1 SQVTM and CDR2 ANQGSEA. CDR3 bases: TGCAGCGTGGACAGGGGGCAGGGGCGTGAGCAGTTCTTC. Translated: CSVDRGQGREQFF.

This clone came up a few times. This chain joins TRBV28 and TRBJ2-1; D ambiguous. The CDR3 is 16 amino acids. CDR1 is MDHEN, CDR2 SYDVKM, per germline. V was pared by 3 bases and J by 3 bases, with 15 bases between. CDR3 sequence (DNA): TGTGCCAGCAGTTTGTGGAGTTTGAAGGACTACAATGAGCAGTTCTTC. Its protein is CASSLWSLKDYNEQFF.

This chain connects TRBV4-1 to TRBJ2-7; TRBD1 agrees at 7 bases. Germline CDR1 and CDR2: MGHRA and YSYEKL. Losses at the gene ends were 0 bases for V and 3 bases for J; bases not matched to a gene: 8. The CDR3 is made up of 16 amino acids. The CDR3 DNA reads TGCGCCAGCAGCCAAGATCGGGACAGCGGACACTACGAGCAGTACTTC. Translation gives CASSQDRDSGHYEQYF.

V and J are TRBV30 and TRBJ2-7; the D is unclear. Germline V CDR1 and CDR2: GTSNPN, SVGIG (reference sequence). The CDR3 is 11 amino acids. CDR3 nucleotides: TGTTGTCTAGTACGTTCCTACGAGCAGTACTTC. It translates to CCLVRSYEQYF.

The rearrangement uses TRBV28 and TRBJ1-2; maybe TRBD1 (5 bases). Germline V lookup: CDR1 MDHEN, CDR2 SYDVKM. Trimming stripped 3 bases from V and 4 bases from J, with 9 bases between. This CDR3 is built from 13 residues. The CDR3 DNA follows: TGTGCCAGCAGTTTGGGCCAGGGCTATGGCTACACCTTC. Its translation is CASSLGQGYGYTF.

The chain recombines TRBV6-5 with TRBJ2-3, with D hard to call. Between the trimmed V and J ends, which lost 3 bases and 2 bases, there was a span of 12 bases. The germline CDR1 and CDR2 sequences are MNHEY and SVGAGI. The CDR3 spans 15 residues. The CDR3 spells CASSYGGTLTDTQYF. For the CDR3, the DNA is TGTGCCAGCAGTTATGGCGGTACCCTCACAGATACGCAGTATTTT.

The table lists this clone with a few counts. The chain carries TRBV29-1 and TRBJ2-5; D is uncertain. Trimming removed 7 bases at V and 1 base at J, with 10 bases between. The CDR3 totals 12 residues. Germline CDR1 and CDR2: SQVTM and ANQGSEA. CDR3 DNA sequence: TGCAGCGGCCGGAGTAGCCAAGAGACCCAGTACTTC. Amino acid sequence: CSGRSSQETQYF.

A few counts support this clone. The chain is built from TRBV5-5 and TRBJ1-2; D gene unclear. The CDR3 contains 13 residues. The germline V and J ends were trimmed by 4 bases and 7 bases, with 14 bases remaining between them. The germline CDR1 and CDR2 sequences are SGHKS and YYEKEE (reference sequence). CDR3 in amino acids: CASSRTRTGGYTF. CDR3 nucleotide sequence: TGTGCCAGCAGCCGTACACGAACGGGTGGCTACACCTTC.

The chain links TRBV7-3 to TRBJ1-1; D not resolved. The length of the CDR3 is 15 residues. Germline V CDR1 and CDR2: SGHTA, FQGTGA. Trimming removed 2 bases from V and 1 base from J, with 11 bases in between. DNA for the CDR3: TGTGCCAGCAGCTTATTCCCAGGATCGAACACTGAAGCTTTCTTT. Residues: CASSLFPGSNTEAFF. Together with reference TRBV7-3 and TRBJ1-1, the CDR3 gives the full variable domain: GAGVSQTPSNKVTEKGKYVELRCDPISGHTALYWYRQSLGQGPEFLIYFQGTGAADDSGLPNDRFFAVRPEGSVSTLKIQRTERGDSAVYLCASSLFPGSNTEAFFGQGTRLTVV.